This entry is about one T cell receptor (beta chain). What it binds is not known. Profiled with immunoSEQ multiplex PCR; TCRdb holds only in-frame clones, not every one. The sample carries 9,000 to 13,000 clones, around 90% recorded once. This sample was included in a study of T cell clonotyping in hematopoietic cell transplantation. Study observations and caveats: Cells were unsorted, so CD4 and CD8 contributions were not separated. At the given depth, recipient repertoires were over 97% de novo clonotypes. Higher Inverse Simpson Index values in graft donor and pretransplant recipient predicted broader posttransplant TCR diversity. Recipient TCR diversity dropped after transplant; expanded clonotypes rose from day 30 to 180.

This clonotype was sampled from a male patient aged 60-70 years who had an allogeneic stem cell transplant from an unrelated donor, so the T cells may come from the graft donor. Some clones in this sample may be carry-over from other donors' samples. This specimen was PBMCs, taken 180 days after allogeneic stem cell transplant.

The CDR3 nucleotides read TGTGCCAGTAGTATTCCGACAGCAACTAATGAAAAACTGTTTTTT. It translates to CASSIPTATNEKLFF. This sequence joins TRBV19 and TRBJ1-4; D may be TRBD1 (5 bases). V was trimmed by 3 bases and J by 0 bases, leaving 8 bases between them. Germline assignment: CDR1 LNHDA and CDR2 SQIVND (reference sequence). CDR3 length equals 15 residues. Full variable domain (remainder filled in from reference TRBV19 and TRBJ1-4): DGGITQSPKYLFRKEGQNVTLSCEQNLNHDAMYWYRQDPGQGLRLIYYSQIVNDFQKGDIAEGYSVSREKKESFPLTVTSAQKNPTAFYLCASSIPTATNEKLFFGSGTQLSVL.